This T cell receptor (beta chain) is from a study of CD8+ T cells in alopecia areata. This CDR3 is 14 amino acids long. The V and J ends lost 7 bases and 5 bases, in that order; junction bases with no gene match: 7. Germline assignment: CDR1 SNHLY and CDR2 FYNNEI. After isolation, RNA underwent reverse transcription to generate cDNA as the sequencing template. Repertoires were generated with immunoSEQ multiplex PCR, while TCRdb's copy carries only in-frame clones and drops some. The sample shows around 8,400 clones, 71% of them seen only once. About five patients had their CD4+ cells sorted into CD25+CD127- cells.

The chain combines TRBV2 with TRBJ1-1; 10 positions agree with TRBD1. Material: CD4+ Tregs sorted from blood. The sequence came from a human donor with alopecia areata. In nucleotides, the CDR3 is TGTGCCAGCACTCGGGACAGGGGAGGGACTGAAGCTTTCTTT. Amino acid sequence: CASTRDRGGTEAFF.